Each of the 19 T cell receptor beta chains below was sequenced from the same sample in a study of blood T cell repertoires in COVID-19. Sequencing was performed with immunoSEQ multiplex PCR; in TCRdb, only in-frame clones are kept and a portion is missing. The table includes about 140,000 clones, 85% to 90% detected once. The sequenced sample was peripheral blood. The receptors originated from a woman of 80 years or more with acute or convalescent COVID-19.

The chain combines TRBV29-1 with TRBJ1-1; 7 bases map to TRBD1. Germline lookup yields CDR1 SQVTM and CDR2 ANQGSEA. CDR3 size: 13 residues. Unmatched junction bases numbered 7, after V lost 4 bases and J lost 5 bases. CDR3 coding DNA: TGCAGCGTTGGGGGACAGACCGGTACTGAAGCTTTCTTT. Residues: CSVGGQTGTEAFF.

This clone appeared a few times. This chain links TRBV3-1 (or the pseudogene TRBV3-2) with TRBJ2-7; TRBD1 aligns across 10 bases. From germline, CDR1 is LGHDT and CDR2 YNNKEL (reference sequence). The V and J ends lost 4 bases and 3 bases, in that order; junction bases with no gene match: 3. The CDR3 covers 14 residues. The CDR3 protein is CASSPGQGFYEQYF. The CDR3, as DNA: TGTGCCAGCAGCCCGGGACAGGGGTTCTACGAGCAGTACTTC.

The rearrangement uses TRBV19 and TRBJ2-7; D unresolved. V was cut by 8 bases and J by 5 bases, with 10 bases left in between. CDR1 is LNHDA and CDR2 is SQIVND in the germline V gene (reference sequence). The CDR3 extends over 11 amino acids. In DNA, the CDR3 is TGTGCCAGTTCGCTAGGAGACGAGCAGTACTTC. This codes for CASSLGDEQYF. Looking up the rest from reference TRBV19 and TRBJ2-7 gives the full variable domain: DGGITQSPKYLFRKEGQNVTLSCEQNLNHDAMYWYRQDPGQGLRLIYYSQIVNDFQKGDIAEGYSVSREKKESFPLTVTSAQKNPTAFYLCASSLGDEQYFGPGTRLTVT.

The rearrangement joins TRBV7-2 to TRBJ2-7, with D tentatively TRBD2 (5 bases). Germline-derived CDR1 and CDR2 are SGHTA and FQGNSA. This CDR3 has 14 residues. Trimming cost V 3 bases and J 1 base, with 10 bases left between them. The CDR3: CASSFGIMSYEQYF. The CDR3 nucleotides are TGTGCCAGCAGCTTCGGGATTATGTCCTACGAGCAGTACTTC.

V and J are TRBV6-5 and TRBJ1-2, with 8 bases fitting TRBD1. The CDR3 has 14 amino acids. V lost 8 bases and J lost 9; bases outside the gene matches: 14. Germline V gene data show CDR1 as MNHEY and CDR2 as SVGAGI. The CDR3 loop reads CASVLIQGGVSYTF. CDR3 nucleotide sequence: TGTGCCAGCGTACTGATACAGGGGGGGGTAAGCTACACCTTC.

Only a few counts were recorded for this clone. The gene calls are TRBV5-3 and TRBJ1-2; perhaps TRBD1 as D (6 bases). TRBV5-3 is given ORF status, its function remaining uncertain. This CDR3 is built from 13 residues. Deletions cut 4 bases from V and 7 bases from J, with 14 bases between. CDR3 loop: CARSPREGVGYTF. As DNA, the CDR3 is TGTGCCAGAAGCCCGAGGGAGGGGGTTGGCTACACCTTC.

The chain recombines TRBV6-4 with TRBJ1-1; no definite D call. The ends were cut back, 1 base at V and 5 bases at J, with 8 bases in the middle. Looked up from germline, CDR1 is MRHNA and CDR2 is SNTAGT. There are 13 residues in the CDR3. CDR3 residues: CASSDWPGTEAFF. Written as DNA, the CDR3 is TGTGCCAGCAGTGACTGGCCCGGGACTGAAGCTTTCTTT.

The chain joins TRBV24-1 to TRBJ1-5; a weak D match, TRBD1 (6 bases). The germline CDR1 and CDR2 sequences are KGHDR and SFDVKD. Between the trimmed V and J ends, which lost 10 bases and 7 bases, there was a span of 25 bases. CDR3 length equals 16 residues. The CDR3 bases are TGTGCCACGCCCCAGGGGAGTAGCGTCCTGGGACAGCCCCAGCATTTT. Protein product: CATPQGSSVLGQPQHF.

The gene calls are TRBV9 and TRBJ2-1; possible D gene TRBD1, 6 bases. CDR1 and CDR2 (germline): SGDLS, YYNGEE. The CDR3 consists of 17 residues. The V and J ends lost 0 bases and 5 bases respectively, with 18 bases between them. CDR3 in DNA: TGTGCCAGCAGCGTAGACGGCCCATTCAGGGGAAACAATGAGCAGTTCTTC. Its protein product is CASSVDGPFRGNNEQFF.

This clone was counted a single time. Different DNA sequences within this sample yield the same CDR3. The CDR3 DNA is TGCGCCAGCAGCTTGGGAGGGCCCGATCAGCCCCAGCATTTT. It codes for CASSLGGPDQPQHF. This chain links TRBV5-1 with TRBJ1-5; D remains unclear. This CDR3 region has 14 residues. Germline CDR1 SGHRS, CDR2 YFSETQ. The germline V and J ends were trimmed by 0 bases and 5 bases, with 9 bases remaining between them.

The chain carries TRBV30 and TRBJ2-5; D remains ambiguous. CDR1 GTSNPN and CDR2 SVGIG come from the germline V gene (reference sequence). V was pared by 2 bases and J by 5 bases, with 9 bases between. This CDR3 is built from 12 residues. Here the CDR3 DNA reads TGTGCCTGGAGTCTTGTTGTGGAGACCCAGTACTTC. It yields the protein CAWSLVVETQYF.

The chain employs TRBV19 and TRBJ2-5, with 9 bases that match TRBD1. The CDR3 has 18 residues. The junction had 13 bases not matched to a gene; V was cut back by 4 bases and J by 1 base. Germline V gene data show CDR1 as LNHDA and CDR2 as SQIVND (reference sequence). The CDR3 nucleotides are TGTGCCAGTAGTAACGCATTCCGGGTGGACAGGGGCCAAGAGACCCAGTACTTC. It yields the protein CASSNAFRVDRGQETQYF.

The gene calls are TRBV24-1 and TRBJ1-2; 9 nucleotides align to TRBD1. Germline lookup yields CDR1 KGHDR and CDR2 SFDVKD. The CDR3 loop spans 14 amino acids. V was clipped by 3 bases and J by 4 bases; unmatched bases: 2. Here the CDR3 DNA reads TGTGCCACCAGTGATCGGGACAGGGTCTATGGCTACACCTTC. Its protein is CATSDRDRVYGYTF.

J is TRBJ2-1 and V is TRBV12-3 or TRBV12-4, with D possibly TRBD2 on 6 matching bases. Deletions cut 6 bases from V and 13 bases from J, with 16 bases between. The CDR3 runs 12 residues. The CDR3 reads CASRTTGVAQFF. CDR3 in DNA: TGTGCCAGCAGAACCACGGGGGTAGCTCAGTTCTTC.

This chain connects TRBV5-4 to TRBJ2-7; TRBD2 might be the D (5 bases). The CDR3 sequence is 17 residues long. Germline CDR1 and CDR2: SGHNT and YYREEE (reference sequence). V was shortened by 3 bases and J by 3 bases, with 22 bases between the two germline ends. CDR3 amino acids: CASSSLGSGRVGYEQYF. The CDR3 DNA reads TGTGCCAGCAGCTCCCTCGGAAGTGGGCGGGTGGGCTACGAGCAGTACTTC.

The genes are TRBV10-3 and TRBJ2-7, with 7 bases lining up with TRBD1. CDR1 is ENHRY and CDR2 is SYGVKD in the germline V gene. V shed 2 bases, J shed 1 base, and the junction held 11 bases outside the gene matches. CDR3 length: 17 residues. In DNA, the CDR3 is TGTGCCATCAGTGAGGTTCTGGACAGGCGATATTCCTACGAGCAGTACTTC. It specifies CAISEVLDRRYSYEQYF.

The chain uses TRBV6-2 or TRBV6-3 and TRBJ1-6, with D perhaps matching TRBD1 (5 bases). Trimming removed 5 bases from V and 10 bases from J, with 18 bases in between. Looked up from germline, CDR1 is MNHEY and CDR2 is SVGEGT. CDR3 length: 15 amino acids. CDR3 region: CASSLTRVERSPLHF. The CDR3 nucleotides are TGTGCCAGCAGTCTAACCAGGGTAGAGAGATCACCCCTCCACTTT.

V usage is TRBV7-2 and J usage is TRBJ2-1; D possibly corresponds to TRBD1 (5 bases). V was clipped by 1 base and J by 3 bases, with 10 bases between them. The CDR3 extends over 15 amino acids. Germline loops: CDR1 SGHTA, CDR2 FQGNSA. CDR3 bases: TGTGCCAGCAGCTTAGTATGGGGCCTCTACAATGAGCAGTTCTTC. Its translation is CASSLVWGLYNEQFF.

The chain is built from TRBV5-1 and TRBJ2-5; weak D call: TRBD1 (5 bases). V was cut by 0 bases and J by 9 bases, with 12 bases left in between. Per the germline V gene, CDR1 is SGHRS and CDR2 is YFSETQ. The CDR3 runs 13 residues. CDR3 DNA sequence: TGCGCCAGCAGCTTGGAGGGTTTAGGGGCCCAGTACTTC. This codes for CASSLEGLGAQYF.